Listed below are T cell receptor beta chains from one sample, sequenced in a study of T cells in tuberculosis. Clones were sequenced by immunoSEQ multiplex PCR, and TCRdb holds only the in-frame ones, with some missing. The sample holds some 49,000 clones, 90% to 95% seen once. Specimen: PBMCs, collected at tuberculosis diagnosis. The origin of the receptors is an adult with tuberculosis. Each CDR3 is given with its conserved first and last residue. A D gene is named only where the DNA matches it firmly. Only some rows state a clone size, as once, few, many or a class for expanded clones.

j_call | d_call | clone_size | v_call | cdr3_aa | cdr3_nt
TRBJ1-1 | . | . | TRBV15 | CATRTTGTDTEAFF | TGTGCCACCAGAACTACAGGCACGGACACTGAAGCTTTCTTT
TRBJ2-1 | . | . | TRBV28 | CASSDRGLNEQFF | TGTGCCAGCAGTGATCGCGGACTCAATGAGCAGTTCTTC
TRBJ2-7 | TRBD2 | . | TRBV19 | CASSRGLASYEQYF | TGTGCCAGTAGTCGGGGACTAGCTTCCTACGAGCAGTACTTC
TRBJ1-2 | TRBD1 | . | TRBV15 | CATSSFSTGTGSRAGYNYGYTF | TGTGCCACCAGCAGTTTCTCAACCGGGACAGGGAGCAGAGCGGGGTATAACTATGGCTACACCTTC
TRBJ2-6 | . | . | TRBV21-1 | CASSKSSGSGANVLTF | TGTGCCAGCAGTAAAAGCTCCGGCTCTGGGGCCAACGTCCTGACTTTC
TRBJ2-1 | TRBD1 | . | TRBV27 | CASSLSGTGVLNEQFF | TGTGCCAGCAGTTTGTCCGGGACAGGGGTCCTTAATGAGCAGTTCTTC
TRBJ1-2 | . | . | TRBV5-4 | CASSLWADYDGYTF | TGTGCCAGCAGCCTGTGGGCTGATTACGATGGCTACACCTTC
TRBJ1-1 | . | . | TRBV7-9 | CASSPWSGVNTEAFF | TGTGCCAGCAGCCCGTGGAGCGGGGTGAACACTGAAGCTTTCTTT
TRBJ2-7 | . | . | TRBV27 | CASRPTGMSEQYF | TGTGCCAGCAGGCCCACGGGAATGAGTGAGCAGTACTTC
TRBJ2-2 | TRBD1 | . | TRBV5-6 | CASSLAGQANTGELFF | TGTGCCAGCAGCTTGGCCGGACAGGCGAACACCGGGGAGCTGTTTTTT
TRBJ2-3 | TRBD2 | . | TRBV2 | CASSEARGFTDTQYF | TGTGCCAGCAGTGAAGCGCGGGGGTTCACAGATACGCAGTATTTT
TRBJ2-1 | TRBD1 | once | TRBV7-2 | CASSPEGQGANNEQFF | TGTGCCAGCAGCCCGGAGGGACAGGGGGCAAACAATGAGCAGTTCTTC
TRBJ2-1 | TRBD2 | . | TRBV6-4 | CASSAGTSGRINEQFF | TGTGCCAGCAGTGCCGGGACTAGCGGGAGGATCAATGAGCAGTTCTTC
TRBJ2-5 | TRBD2 | . | TRBV4-1 | CASSQEPSGGGDETQYF | TGCGCCAGCAGCCAAGAGCCTAGCGGCGGAGGAGATGAGACCCAGTACTTC
TRBJ1-2 | . | . | TRBV5-4 | CASSLEGDYGYTF | TGTGCCAGCAGCTTGGAGGGGGACTATGGCTACACCTTC
TRBJ1-5 | TRBD1 | . | TRBV27 | CASSPGTGAQPQHF | TGTGCCAGCAGTCCGGGGACAGGCGCACAGCCCCAGCATTTT
TRBJ2-3 | . | . | TRBV29-1 | CSVDLVRRTDTQYF | TGCAGCGTTGATTTGGTCAGGCGCACAGATACGCAGTATTTT
TRBJ2-2 | . | once | TRBV5-1 | CASSGLGRVNTGELFF | TGCGCCAGCAGCGGACTTGGGCGGGTGAACACCGGGGAGCTGTTTTTT
TRBJ2-7 | . | . | TRBV27 | CASSFRTNGYEQYF | TGTGCCAGCAGTTTCCGGACTAATGGCTACGAGCAGTACTTC
TRBJ1-5 | . | . | TRBV7-2 | CASSKYSNQPQHF | TGTGCCAGCAGCAAATATAGCAATCAGCCCCAGCATTTT
TRBJ1-5 | . | . | TRBV28 | CASSFNQGINQPQHF | TGTGCCAGCAGTTTTAATCAGGGCATCAATCAGCCCCAGCATTTT
TRBJ2-7 | . | . | TRBV28 | CASALLQTENGQYF | TGTGCCAGCGCATTGCTTCAAACAGAGAACGGGCAGTACTTC
TRBJ2-5 | TRBD1 | . | TRBV7-2 | CASSLGQGGQETQYF | TGTGCCAGCAGCTTGGGACAGGGTGGGCAGGAGACCCAGTACTTC
TRBJ2-7 | . | few | TRBV5-6 | CASSLGGDFYEQYF | TGTGCCAGCAGCTTGGGCGGAGATTTCTACGAGCAGTACTTC
TRBJ1-2 | TRBD1 | . | TRBV27 | CASSSTGLRYGYTF | TGTGCCAGCAGTTCGACAGGGCTCCGCTATGGCTACACCTTC
TRBJ2-2 | . | . | TRBV29-1 | CSVERQANTGELFF | TGCAGCGTTGAACGGCAGGCGAACACCGGGGAGCTGTTTTTT
TRBJ2-7 | TRBD2 | . | TRBV7-9 | CASSLTRTSGRTDYEQYF | TGTGCCAGCAGCTTAACAAGGACTAGCGGGAGGACCGACTACGAGCAGTACTTC
TRBJ2-3 | . | . | TRBV7-2 | CASSPTKVGTDTQYF | TGTGCCAGCAGCCCGACTAAGGTGGGCACAGATACGCAGTATTTT
TRBJ2-1 | TRBD2 | . | TRBV29-1 | CSAGLAGVYEQFF | TGCAGCGCGGGACTAGCGGGAGTATATGAGCAGTTCTTC
TRBJ1-2 | TRBD1 | . | TRBV5-1 | CASSLNRPGGGGYTF | TGCGCCAGCAGCTTGAACCGTCCAGGGGGTGGCGGCTACACCTTC
TRBJ2-1 | TRBD1 | . | TRBV5-6 | CASSLLGQDIEQFF | TGTGCCAGCAGCCTACTGGGACAGGATATCGAGCAGTTCTTC
TRBJ1-1 | . | few | TRBV6-5 | CASSYGELGLNTEAFF | TGTGCCAGCAGTTACGGGGAGTTAGGTTTGAACACTGAAGCTTTCTTT
TRBJ2-1 | TRBD2 | once | TRBV7-9 | CASSPLSGRAAPEQFF | TGTGCCAGCAGCCCCCTTAGCGGGAGGGCCGCCCCTGAGCAGTTCTTC
TRBJ2-3 | . | . | TRBV30 | CAWSHRVPSDTQYF | TGTGCCTGGAGCCACAGGGTTCCCTCAGATACGCAGTATTTT
TRBJ1-1 | . | . | TRBV5-1 | CASTPGQGNTEAFF | TGCGCCAGCACCCCGGGACAAGGGAACACTGAAGCTTTCTTT